Following are 29 T cell receptor beta chains from one sample sequenced in a study of blood T cell repertoires in COVID-19. Sequenced by immunoSEQ multiplex PCR; TCRdb stores in-frame clones only, minus some. Among hundreds of thousands of clones listed, about 89% were seen once. The sample comprised peripheral blood. Every receptor here comes from a woman between 50 and 59 years old with COVID-19, enrolled during active disease.

In its sample, this clone was seen a few times. The V and J genes are TRBV10-1 and TRBJ1-6; D may be TRBD1 (5 bases). The CDR3 is made up of 15 amino acids. From germline, CDR1 is WNHNN and CDR2 SYGVQD (reference sequence). V shed 3 bases and J shed 3 bases, with 9 bases lying between them. CDR3 in DNA: TGCGCCAGCAGTGACAGGGCTCTCTATAATTCACCCCTCCACTTT. It codes for CASSDRALYNSPLHF.

This clone was detected only a few times. The V call is TRBV10-3, the J call TRBJ1-5; D perhaps matches TRBD1 (5 bases). Germline assignment: CDR1 ENHRY and CDR2 SYGVKD. V lost 6 bases, J lost 2 bases, and 11 bases lay in between. The length of the CDR3 is 14 residues. Here the CDR3 DNA reads TGTGCCATCAGAGCAGGGTCGGGCAATCAGCCCCAGCATTTT. Residues: CAIRAGSGNQPQHF.

This clone has a single count. V is TRBV2 and J is TRBJ2-3, with 7 nucleotides matching TRBD1. The germline V gene has CDR1 SNHLY and CDR2 FYNNEI. Losses at the gene ends were 7 bases for V and 4 bases for J; bases not matched to a gene: 14. CDR3 length: 16 residues. CDR3 sequence (DNA): TGTGCCAGCATCCCCAGGGGGTCGCAAACTCCAGATACGCAGTATTTT. Translated: CASIPRGSQTPDTQYF.

J is TRBJ1-2 and V is TRBV2, with D perhaps matching TRBD1 (6 bases). Germline CDR1 and CDR2: SNHLY and FYNNEI. CDR3 length equals 14 residues. The germline V and J ends were trimmed by 4 bases and 8 bases, with 17 bases remaining between them. The chain's CDR3 is CASSADSVIAGYTF. DNA for the CDR3: TGTGCCAGCAGTGCGGACAGTGTAATTGCAGGCTACACCTTC. The whole variable domain, filled in from reference TRBV2 and TRBJ1-2, reads EPEVTQTPSHQVTQMGQEVILRCVPISNHLYFYWYRQILGQKVEFLVSFYNNEISEKSEIFDDQFSVERPDGSNFTLKIRSTKLEDSAMYFCASSADSVIAGYTFGSGTRLTVV.

The rearrangement joins TRBV6-5 to TRBJ2-2; no clear D. The V end was cut by 2 bases, the J end by 7 bases, with 11 bases between. Germline CDR1 MNHEY, CDR2 SVGAGI. The CDR3 is 14 residues long. CDR3 sequence: CASSYASGIGELFF. In DNA, the CDR3 is TGTGCCAGCAGTTACGCATCTGGCATCGGGGAGCTGTTTTTT.

This rearrangement joins TRBV18 to TRBJ1-2; 9 bases are a match to TRBD1. The trim removed 0 bases at V and 8 bases at J, leaving 4 bases unmatched. The CDR3 spans 14 residues. The germline CDR1 and CDR2 sequences are KGHSH and LQKENI. DNA of the CDR3: TGTGCCAGCTCACCACCCCGGACAGGGGAGGGCTACACCTTC. Protein product: CASSPPRTGEGYTF.

This clone was counted only a few times. This rearrangement joins TRBV9 to TRBJ1-1, with D possibly matching TRBD1 (5 bases). The CDR3 totals 16 residues. The germline V and J ends were trimmed by 0 bases and 6 bases, with 18 bases remaining between them. The germline gives CDR1 SGDLS, CDR2 YYNGEE. The CDR3 sequence: CASSVGDTLGRAEAFF. The DNA for the CDR3 is TGTGCCAGCAGCGTAGGAGACACCCTAGGCAGGGCTGAAGCTTTCTTT.

Here the CDR3 DNA reads TGTGCCAGTAGTCCAGGACAGGTTTCGGGCGAGCAGTACTTC. This gives the protein CASSPGQVSGEQYF. The chain joins TRBV19 to TRBJ2-7, with 7 bases aligning to TRBD1. The trim removed 5 bases at V and 6 bases at J, leaving 10 bases unmatched. Germline V gene data show CDR1 as LNHDA and CDR2 as SQIVND (reference sequence). The CDR3 length is 14 residues. Drawing the rest from reference TRBV19 and TRBJ2-7, the complete variable domain is DGGITQSPKYLFRKEGQNVTLSCEQNLNHDAMYWYRQDPGQGLRLIYYSQIVNDFQKGDIAEGYSVSREKKESFPLTVTSAQKNPTAFYLCASSPGQVSGEQYFGPGTRLTVT.

The genes are TRBV2 and TRBJ1-2; 7 bases are shared with TRBD1. CDR3 length: 14 residues. Trimming removed 2 bases from V and 8 bases from J; junction bases left unmatched: 8. CDR1 is SNHLY, CDR2 FYNNEI, per germline. Here the CDR3 reads CASSENRGDKGYTF. CDR3 in DNA: TGTGCCAGCAGTGAAAACAGGGGCGATAAGGGCTACACCTTC.

The rearrangement joins TRBV5-4 to TRBJ1-2, with D unclear. V was pared by 0 bases and J by 7 bases, with 10 bases between. Germline CDR1 SGHNT, CDR2 YYREEE (reference sequence). The CDR3 has 13 amino acids. As DNA, the CDR3 is TGTGCCAGCAGCTTGGGGGGAGAGGCTGGCTACACCTTC. This sequence encodes CASSLGGEAGYTF.

The chain combines TRBV11-3 with TRBJ1-6; TRBD1 is a possible D gene (5 bases). The CDR3 is 15 residues long. Germline values: CDR1 SGHNT, CDR2 YENEEA. Trimming removed 0 bases at V and 8 bases at J, with 11 bases between. The CDR3 coding sequence is TGTGCCAGCAGCTTAGATTCAACGGGGGATTCACCCCTCCACTTT. Encoded protein: CASSLDSTGDSPLHF.

The chain is built from TRBV10-3 and TRBJ1-1; D is ambiguous. This CDR3 has 14 residues. V gave up 3 bases and J gave up 0 bases, with 8 bases separating them. Germline CDR1 is ENHRY and CDR2 is SYGVKD. CDR3 coding DNA: TGTGCCATCAGTGACCCTGGAGTGAACACTGAAGCTTTCTTT. It encodes CAISDPGVNTEAFF.

V and J are TRBV29-1 and TRBJ1-6; no clear D gene. The CDR3 has 14 amino acids. The V and J ends lost 4 bases and 6 bases respectively, with 13 bases between them. Germline CDR1 and CDR2: SQVTM and ANQGSEA. The CDR3 protein is CSVASESGNSPLHF. In DNA form, the CDR3 reads TGCAGCGTTGCGTCGGAATCGGGTAATTCACCCCTCCACTTT.

The V call is TRBV24-1, the J call TRBJ2-5, with TRBD1 identical over 7 bases. The ends lost 5 bases at V and 5 bases at J; junction bases unmatched: 10. This CDR3 has 15 amino acids. Germline V gene sequence: CDR1 KGHDR, CDR2 SFDVKD. CDR3 nucleotides: TGTGCCACCAGTGCTCAGGGGGAGAAGCAGGAGACCCAGTACTTC. It translates to CATSAQGEKQETQYF.

This clone was picked up a small number of times. The V gene is TRBV27, the J gene TRBJ1-5; perhaps TRBD1 as D (5 bases). Deletions cut 0 bases from V and 6 bases from J, with 12 bases between. The CDR3 runs to 15 residues. Germline V CDR1 and CDR2: MNHEY, SMNVEV (reference sequence). CDR3 in amino acids: CASSLSRQGGQPQHF. The DNA of the CDR3 is TGTGCCAGCAGTTTATCGAGGCAGGGCGGTCAGCCCCAGCATTTT.

The rearrangement uses TRBV12-3 or TRBV12-4 and TRBJ1-1; D remains ambiguous. Between the trimmed V and J ends, which lost 2 bases and 9 bases, there was a span of 13 bases. This CDR3 comprises 13 residues. The CDR3 sequence: CASSLLEASQAFF. CDR3 coding DNA: TGTGCCAGCAGTTTACTAGAGGCCAGCCAAGCTTTCTTT.

The chain joins TRBV5-1 to TRBJ1-2, with 8 bases lining up with TRBD1. The V gene end was trimmed by 0 bases and the J gene end by 5 bases; junction bases not matched to a gene: 6. Germline values: CDR1 SGHRS, CDR2 YFSETQ. The CDR3 sequence is 15 residues long. CDR3 amino acids: CASSLEDRASYGYTF. The CDR3 DNA reads as TGCGCCAGCAGCTTGGAGGACAGGGCCTCATATGGCTACACCTTC. The full variable domain, rest sourced from reference TRBV5-1 and TRBJ1-2, is KAGVTQTPRYLIKTRGQQVTLSCSPISGHRSVSWYQQTPGQGLQFLFEYFSETQRNKGNFPGRFSGRQFSNSRSEMNVSTLELGDSALYLCASSLEDRASYGYTFGSGTRLTVV.

The chain combines TRBV19 with TRBJ2-2; possibly TRBD2 for D (7 bases). The CDR3 has 16 amino acids. The ends were cut back, 5 bases at V and 7 bases at J, with 20 bases in the middle. Germline V gene lookup returns CDR1 LNHDA and CDR2 SQIVND (reference sequence). CDR3 DNA sequence: TGTGCCAGTAGTGTCCGGGGTCGGGGGGCGGACGGGGAGCTGTTTTTT. Its translation is CASSVRGRGADGELFF. The whole variable domain, filled in from reference TRBV19 and TRBJ2-2, reads DGGITQSPKYLFRKEGQNVTLSCEQNLNHDAMYWYRQDPGQGLRLIYYSQIVNDFQKGDIAEGYSVSREKKESFPLTVTSAQKNPTAFYLCASSVRGRGADGELFFGEGSRLTVL.

The chain links TRBV10-2 to TRBJ1-1; TRBD1 is a possible D gene (6 bases). In germline, CDR1 is WSHSY, CDR2 SAAADI. V gave up 6 bases and J gave up 1 base, with 9 bases separating them. There are 13 residues in the CDR3. The CDR3 here is CASSTGWNTEAFF. CDR3 nucleotides: TGCGCCAGCAGCACAGGGTGGAACACTGAAGCTTTCTTT.

This rearrangement joins TRBV6-5 to TRBJ2-7; 7 bases are shared with TRBD1. This CDR3 is 14 amino acids long. The V gene end was trimmed by 2 bases and the J gene end by 5 bases; junction bases not matched to a gene: 6. Germline V CDR1 and CDR2: MNHEY, SVGAGI. DNA for the CDR3: TGTGCCAGCAGTTACAAAGGGGGCGAAAACGAGCAGTACTTC. The encoded protein is CASSYKGGENEQYF.

This chain uses TRBV9 with TRBJ2-5; 13 nucleotides match TRBD2. The J segment lost 4 bases and the V segment lost 3 bases, leaving 3 bases of the junction unmatched. CDR1 SGDLS and CDR2 YYNGEE come from the germline V gene. CDR3 length equals 15 residues. The CDR3 DNA reads as TGTGCCAGCAGCGAGGGACTAGCGGGGCCAGAGACCCAGTACTTC. This translates into CASSEGLAGPETQYF.

The chain links TRBV28 to TRBJ1-5; 10 bases are shared with TRBD1. Trimming cost V 6 bases and J 2 bases; bases outside gene matches: 4. The germline CDR1 and CDR2 sequences are MDHEN and SYDVKM. The CDR3 sequence is 15 residues long. In nucleotides, the CDR3 is TGTGCCAGCAGAGACGGGACAGGGGGCAATCAGCCCCAGCATTTT. Protein sequence: CASRDGTGGNQPQHF.

The chain employs TRBV30 and TRBJ2-2; 9 bases map to TRBD1. V dropped 3 bases and J dropped 5; count of bases not matched to a gene: 1. Per germline, CDR1 GTSNPN and CDR2 SVGIG (reference sequence). CDR3 size: 13 residues. In nucleotides, the CDR3 is TGTGCCTGGAGGGGGACAGGGACCGGGGAGCTGTTTTTT. It yields the protein CAWRGTGTGELFF. The whole variable domain, remainder taken from reference TRBV30 and TRBJ2-2, is SQTIHQWPATLVQPVGSPLSLECTVEGTSNPNLYWYRQAAGRGLQLLFYSVGIGQISSEVPQNLSASRPQDRQFILSSKKLLLSDSGFYLCAWRGTGTGELFFGEGSRLTVL.

In this sample, this clone turned up a few times. This chain uses TRBV11-2 with TRBJ1-6; 10 nucleotides align to TRBD1. CDR1 and CDR2 from the germline V gene are SGHAT and FQNNGV. This CDR3 comprises 14 residues. V trimming: 3 bases; J trimming: 13 bases; junction bases outside the gene matches: 6. The CDR3 sequence: CASSFRDRGTPLHF. Written as DNA, the CDR3 is TGTGCCAGCAGCTTCCGGGACAGGGGTACCCCCCTCCACTTT. The full variable domain, rest sourced from reference TRBV11-2 and TRBJ1-6, is EAGVAQSPRYKIIEKRQSVAFWCNPISGHATLYWYQQILGQGPKLLIQFQNNGVVDDSQLPKDRFSAERLKGVDSTLKIQPAKLEDSAVYLCASSFRDRGTPLHFGNGTRLTVT.

Comments on this clone: The same CDR3 also results from other DNA sequences found in this sample. The chain employs TRBV12-3 or TRBV12-4 and TRBJ2-1; D unresolved. Trimming shortened V by 5 bases and J by 4 bases, and 6 bases separated the two germline ends. This CDR3 region has 12 residues. The CDR3 nucleotides read TGTGCCAGCAGTCTTATTTACAATGAGCAGTTCTTC. Its translation: CASSLIYNEQFF.

The CDR3 nucleotides read TGCGCCAGCAGCCCACCGGGCCGGGGGTTGGAGACCCAGTACTTC. Protein product: CASSPPGRGLETQYF. J is TRBJ2-5 and V is TRBV5-1, with a tentative D call TRBD2 (6 bases). CDR1 and CDR2 (germline): SGHRS, YFSETQ. CDR3 length: 15 residues. V was pared by 4 bases and J by 5 bases, with 18 bases between.

About this clone itself: Other nucleotide sequences in the sample specify the same CDR3. The V and J genes are TRBV19 and TRBJ2-2, with D possibly being TRBD1 (6 bases). The CDR3 totals 15 residues. Trimming pared 3 bases from V and 1 base from J, leaving 9 bases between. The germline V gene encodes CDR1 LNHDA and CDR2 SQIVND (reference sequence). Here the CDR3 reads CASSIRGRNTGELFF. Here the CDR3 DNA reads TGTGCCAGTAGTATCAGGGGTCGGAACACCGGGGAGCTGTTTTTT. Together with reference TRBV19 and TRBJ2-2, the CDR3 gives the full variable domain: DGGITQSPKYLFRKEGQNVTLSCEQNLNHDAMYWYRQDPGQGLRLIYYSQIVNDFQKGDIAEGYSVSREKKESFPLTVTSAQKNPTAFYLCASSIRGRNTGELFFGEGSRLTVL.

The chain joins TRBV10-2 to TRBJ1-1; maybe TRBD1 (6 bases). Germline CDR1 reads WSHSY; CDR2 reads SAAADI. The CDR3 sequence is 13 residues long. V was trimmed by 8 bases and J by 1 base, leaving 11 bases between them. CDR3 coding DNA: TGCGCCAGCCGTTGGACAGAGAACACTGAAGCTTTCTTT. This sequence encodes CASRWTENTEAFF.

This chain joins TRBV9 and TRBJ2-6; D call uncertain. The CDR3 runs 16 residues. V was clipped by 2 bases and J by 0 bases, with 9 bases between them. Per the germline V gene, CDR1 is SGDLS and CDR2 is YYNGEE. The chain's CDR3 is CASSVSGGSGANVLTF. The DNA for the CDR3 is TGTGCCAGCAGCGTTTCCGGCGGCTCTGGGGCCAACGTCCTGACTTTC.